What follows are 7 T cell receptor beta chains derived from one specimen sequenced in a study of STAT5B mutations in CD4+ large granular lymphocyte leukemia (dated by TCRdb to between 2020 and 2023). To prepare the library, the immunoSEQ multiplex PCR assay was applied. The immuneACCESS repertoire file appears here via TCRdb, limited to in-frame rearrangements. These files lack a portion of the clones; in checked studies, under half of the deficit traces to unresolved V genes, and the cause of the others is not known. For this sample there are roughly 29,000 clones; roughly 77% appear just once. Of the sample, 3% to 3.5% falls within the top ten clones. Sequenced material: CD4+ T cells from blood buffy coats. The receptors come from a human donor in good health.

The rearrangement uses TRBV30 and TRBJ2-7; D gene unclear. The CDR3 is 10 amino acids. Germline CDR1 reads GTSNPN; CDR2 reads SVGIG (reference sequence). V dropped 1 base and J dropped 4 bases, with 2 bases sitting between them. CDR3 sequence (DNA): TGTGCCTGGAGTGGATACGAGCAGTACTTC. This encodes CAWSGYEQYF.

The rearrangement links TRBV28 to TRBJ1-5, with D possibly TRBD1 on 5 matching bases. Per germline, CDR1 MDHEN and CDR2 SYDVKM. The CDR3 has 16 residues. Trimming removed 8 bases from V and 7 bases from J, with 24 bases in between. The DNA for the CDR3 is TGTGCCAGCGGCTTAGGATACGGGGACCCCCTGCAGCCCCAGCATTTT. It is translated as CASGLGYGDPLQPQHF.

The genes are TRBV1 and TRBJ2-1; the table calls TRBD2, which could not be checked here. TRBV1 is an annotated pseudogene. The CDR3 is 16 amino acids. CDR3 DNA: TGCACCAGCAGTGCCCGGCTAGCGGAACTCTACAATGAGCAGTTCTTC. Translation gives CTSSARLAELYNEQFF.

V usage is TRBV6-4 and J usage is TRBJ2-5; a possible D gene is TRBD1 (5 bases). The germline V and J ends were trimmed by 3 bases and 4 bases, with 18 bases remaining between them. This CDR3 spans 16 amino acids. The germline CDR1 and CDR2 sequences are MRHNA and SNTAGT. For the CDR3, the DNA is TGTGCCAGCAGTGAACTCAAAGGACAAAGGTCAGAGACCCAGTACTTC. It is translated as CASSELKGQRSETQYF.

As DNA, the CDR3 is TGTGCCAGCAGCCACCAAGGACTAGCGGGAGGGGGGGCAGATACGCAGTATTTT. Translated, it gives CASSHQGLAGGGADTQYF. V is TRBV7-2 and J is TRBJ2-3, with 15 positions matching TRBD2. Germline V CDR1 and CDR2: SGHTA, FQGNSA. The ends lost 5 bases at V and 4 bases at J; junction bases unmatched: 10. This CDR3 has 18 residues.

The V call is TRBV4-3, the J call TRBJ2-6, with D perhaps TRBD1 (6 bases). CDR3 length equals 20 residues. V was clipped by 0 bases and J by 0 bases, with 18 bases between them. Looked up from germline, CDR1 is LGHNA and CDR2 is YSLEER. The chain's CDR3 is CASSQDVMVRGFSGANVLTF. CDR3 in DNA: TGCGCCAGCAGCCAAGACGTCATGGTCAGGGGATTCTCTGGGGCCAACGTCCTGACTTTC.

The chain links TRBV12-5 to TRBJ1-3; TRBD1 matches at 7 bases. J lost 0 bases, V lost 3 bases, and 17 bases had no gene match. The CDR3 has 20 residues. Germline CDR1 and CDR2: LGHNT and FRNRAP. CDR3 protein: CASGFRSPLTGSYSGNTIYF. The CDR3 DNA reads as TGTGCTAGTGGTTTTAGGTCTCCCTTGACAGGGTCCTACTCTGGAAACACCATATATTTT.